Shown below are 11 T cell receptor beta chains from a single sample sequenced in a study of CD8 T cells in Susac syndrome. When the RNA was reverse transcribed, random hexamers were used with an input of about 0.45 to 1 ug. Via MiXCR, TCRdb re-called the immunoSEQ multiplex PCR reads, giving one row per CDR3 protein. The profile shows about 94,000 distinct CDR3 sequences, 85% to 95% of them singletons. The sample consisted of CD4+ T cells from PBMCs. These receptors came from a human donor with Susac syndrome.

The chain carries TRBV10-3 and TRBJ2-7, with D uncertain. The CDR3 is made up of 12 amino acids. Germline CDR1 is ENHRY and CDR2 is SYGVKD. The ends were cut back, 8 bases at V and 1 base at J, with 9 bases in the middle. Written as DNA, the CDR3 is TGTGCCATCGGTGGGGTATCCTACGAGCAGTACTTC. As protein: CAIGGVSYEQYF.

The V call is TRBV12-3 or TRBV12-4, the J call TRBJ2-7; tentative D call: TRBD1 (6 bases). Trimming removed 10 bases from V and 4 bases from J, with 11 bases in between. CDR3 length equals 11 residues. CDR3 residues: CATRGSYEQYF. In DNA, the CDR3 is TGTGCCACCAGGGGATCATACGAGCAGTACTTC.

CDR3 coding DNA: TGTGCCACCAGCAGAGACAGGGCCTCCTACAATGAGCAGTTCTTC. Translated, it gives CATSRDRASYNEQFF. V usage is TRBV15 and J usage is TRBJ2-1, with D perhaps matching TRBD1 (5 bases). Trimming removed 0 bases at V and 0 bases at J, with 6 bases between. The CDR3 has 15 amino acids. CDR1 and CDR2 from the germline V gene are LNHNV and YYDKDF (reference sequence).

The chain links TRBV13 to TRBJ2-3; weak D call: TRBD1 (5 bases). Looked up from germline, CDR1 is PRHDT and CDR2 is FYEKMQ (reference sequence). The CDR3 covers 16 residues. Deletions cut 5 bases from V and 1 base from J, with 16 bases between. In DNA form, the CDR3 reads TGTGCCAGCAGCCAGGCAGTGGGGCGTCGCACAGATACGCAGTATTTT. As protein: CASSQAVGRRTDTQYF.

The V and J genes are TRBV10-3 and TRBJ2-1; unclear D gene. V lost 4 bases and J lost 5, with 6 bases in between. Germline CDR1 is ENHRY and CDR2 is SYGVKD. The CDR3 runs to 12 residues. CDR3 sequence: CAISAQHNEQFF. The CDR3 DNA sequence: TGTGCCATCAGTGCTCAACACAATGAGCAGTTCTTC.

The chain combines TRBV25-1 with TRBJ1-6; TRBD1 aligns across 9 bases. Looked up from germline, CDR1 is MGHDK and CDR2 is SYGVNS. CDR3 length equals 14 residues. V shed 4 bases and J 9 bases; nucleotides not matched to a gene: 4. CDR3 bases: TGTGCCAGCAGTGTACAGGGGGCAGGTTCACCCCTCCACTTT. Translating gives CASSVQGAGSPLHF. Drawing the rest from reference TRBV25-1 and TRBJ1-6, the complete variable domain is EADIYQTPRYLVIGTGKKITLECSQTMGHDKMYWYQQDPGMELHLIHYSYGVNSTEKGDLSSESTVSRIRTEHFPLTLESARPSHTSQYLCASSVQGAGSPLHFGNGTRLTVT.

The sample holds one count of this clonotype. The chain links TRBV11-3 to TRBJ2-2; D gene uncertain. The germline V and J ends were trimmed by 5 bases and 5 bases, with 9 bases remaining between them. From germline, CDR1 is SGHNT and CDR2 YENEEA. The CDR3 is 13 amino acids. CDR3 nucleotide sequence: TGTGCCAGCAGCCACGACTCTACCGGGGAGCTGTTTTTT. Amino acid sequence: CASSHDSTGELFF.

The rearrangement links TRBV12-3 or TRBV12-4 to TRBJ1-4; D is unclear. Deletions cut 1 base from V and 8 bases from J, with 5 bases between. CDR3 size: 12 residues. The CDR3 bases are TGTGCCAGCAGTTTAGGTCGGGAAAAACTGTTTTTT. Its protein product is CASSLGREKLFF.

The chain employs TRBV30 and TRBJ2-3; TRBD1 matches 8 bases. V dropped 3 bases and J dropped 6; count of bases not matched to a gene: 5. This CDR3 has 13 residues. Per germline, CDR1 GTSNPN and CDR2 SVGIG (reference sequence). The CDR3 protein is CAWRSRDRDTQYF. CDR3 DNA: TGTGCCTGGAGATCCCGGGACAGGGATACGCAGTATTTT.

The chain employs TRBV4-3 and TRBJ2-1, with 7 bases matching TRBD1. Germline CDR1 is LGHNA and CDR2 is YSLEER. Trimming cost V 4 bases and J 9 bases; bases outside gene matches: 12. This CDR3 is built from 15 residues. This CDR3 is CASSLSHGDRSEQFF. In DNA, the CDR3 is TGCGCCAGCAGCCTCTCACACGGGGACAGATCTGAGCAGTTCTTC.

The rearrangement joins TRBV7-2 to TRBJ1-1; D gene ambiguous. Germline lookup yields CDR1 SGHTA and CDR2 FQGNSA. The CDR3 is made up of 13 amino acids. Between the trimmed V and J ends, which lost 1 base and 3 bases, there was a span of 6 bases. The CDR3 spells CASSLDVDTEAFF. CDR3 in DNA: TGTGCCAGCAGCTTAGATGTGGACACTGAAGCTTTCTTT.